This TCR beta chain was retrieved from a study of CD8+ T cells in alopecia areata. Overall study context: It was oral tofacitinib, at 5 to 10 mg twice daily, that treated patients received.

The CDR3 contains 14 residues. Germline V gives CDR1 MNHEY, CDR2 SVGAGI. With 6 bases removed from V and 3 bases from J, the gap between germline ends came to 13 bases. CD4+ and CD8+ T cells were sorted from PBMCs stained for CD3, CD4 and CD8. General study results and limits: Scalp samples also yield sequences of resident alphabeta T cells from normal skin.

RNA extraction was followed by reverse transcription into cDNA, which acted as the sequencing template. Only in-frame clones appear in the TCRdb table, and some are missing; sequencing was by immunoSEQ multiplex PCR. The repertoire holds 130,000 to 150,000 clones, with 40% to 50% as singletons. On this clone: Its target is unknown.

Sequencing was done on a sample of CD4+ T cells sorted from blood. This clonotype was obtained from a human donor with alopecia areata. This chain uses TRBV6-5 with TRBJ2-3, with TRBD1 as a possible D gene (6 bases). For the CDR3, the DNA is TGTGCCAGCAGCCGGGGACATTGGACAGATACGCAGTATTTT. Translated, it gives CASSRGHWTDTQYF.